One and the same sample provided the 25 T cell receptor beta chains below, sequenced in a study of cytomegalovirus exposure and HLA in healthy donors. PCR employed 60 Vbeta and 13 Jbeta primers. The table came from immunoSEQ multiplex PCR; TCRdb's copy has only in-frame clones and leaves some out. The data contain some 170,000 clones, roughly two thirds of them singletons. The material sequenced was PBMCs. The receptors derive from a woman aged 25 to 39 in good health and CMV-seronegative.

CDR3 coding DNA: TGTGCCAGCAGCGTAGCCCATGACAATGAGCAGTTCTTC. This gives the protein CASSVAHDNEQFF. This chain connects TRBV9 to TRBJ2-1; no definite D call. Trimming removed 0 bases from V and 5 bases from J, with 6 bases in between. The germline CDR1 and CDR2 sequences are SGDLS and YYNGEE. This CDR3 contains 13 residues. Full variable domain (outside the CDR3, taken from reference TRBV9 and TRBJ2-1): DSGVTQTPKHLITATGQRVTLRCSPRSGDLSVYWYQQSLDQGLQFLIQYYNGEERAKGNILERFSAQQFPDLHSELNLSSLELGDSALYFCASSVAHDNEQFFGPGTRLTVL.

The chain employs TRBV5-1 and TRBJ2-2; TRBD1 aligns across 10 bases. The CDR3 length is 15 residues. CDR1 and CDR2 (germline): SGHRS, YFSETQ. V trimming: 4 bases; J trimming: 5 bases; junction bases outside the gene matches: 5. In DNA, the CDR3 is TGCGCCAGCAGCCCGACAGGGGGCGCAACCGGGGAGCTGTTTTTT. It is translated as CASSPTGGATGELFF.

The chain uses TRBV30 and TRBJ2-3; D not certain. The V gene's germline CDR1 is GTSNPN and CDR2 SVGIG (reference sequence). Trimming removed 3 bases from V and 1 base from J, with 8 bases in between. The CDR3 length is 13 residues. The CDR3, as DNA: TGTGCCTGGAGAATACGGGGCACAGATACGCAGTATTTT. Amino acid sequence: CAWRIRGTDTQYF. The whole variable domain, filled in from reference TRBV30 and TRBJ2-3, reads SQTIHQWPATLVQPVGSPLSLECTVEGTSNPNLYWYRQAAGRGLQLLFYSVGIGQISSEVPQNLSASRPQDRQFILSSKKLLLSDSGFYLCAWRIRGTDTQYFGPGTRLTVL.

V usage is TRBV27 and J usage is TRBJ2-7; TRBD1 matches at 8 bases. This CDR3 has 15 amino acids. The V and J ends lost 3 bases and 4 bases, in that order; junction bases with no gene match: 8. Germline loops: CDR1 MNHEY, CDR2 SMNVEV (reference sequence). The CDR3 nucleotides read TGTGCCAGCAGTTTTTTACAGGGGGGTTTTTACGAGCAGTACTTC. Amino acid sequence: CASSFLQGGFYEQYF.

The chain combines TRBV6-6 with TRBJ2-2, with D perhaps matching TRBD2 (6 bases). The CDR3 sequence is 13 residues long. Germline loops: CDR1 MNHNY, CDR2 SVGAGI (reference sequence). V lost 5 bases and J lost 7, with 11 bases in between. CDR3 protein: CASSAGRNGELFF. The DNA of the CDR3 is TGTGCCAGCAGTGCCGGGAGAAACGGGGAGCTGTTTTTT.

This sequence joins TRBV28 and TRBJ2-1; 10 positions agree with TRBD2. The CDR3 is made up of 14 amino acids. Per germline, CDR1 MDHEN and CDR2 SYDVKM. The junction had 8 bases not matched to a gene; V was cut back by 5 bases and J by 10 bases. The CDR3 bases are TGTGCCAGCAGTGCGACGGGGACTAGCGACGAGCAGTTCTTC. It codes for CASSATGTSDEQFF.

The chain recombines TRBV7-2 with TRBJ2-1; no clear D. The germline gives CDR1 SGHTA, CDR2 FQGNSA. Trimming stripped 5 bases from V and 6 bases from J, with 20 bases between. The CDR3 spans 16 residues. This chain's CDR3 is CASSHTEATTFNEQFF. CDR3 sequence (DNA): TGTGCCAGCAGCCATACTGAGGCTACTACCTTCAATGAGCAGTTCTTC. Complete variable domain (other parts from reference TRBV7-2 and TRBJ2-1): GAGVSQSPSNKVTEKGKDVELRCDPISGHTALYWYRQSLGQGLEFLIYFQGNSAPDKSGLPSDRFSAERTGGSVSTLTIQRTQQEDSAVYLCASSHTEATTFNEQFFGPGTRLTVL.

V and J are TRBV4-2 and TRBJ1-1, with D hard to call. Germline assignment: CDR1 LGHNA and CDR2 YNFKEQ. The CDR3 contains 16 residues. V lost 4 bases to trimming and J lost 7 bases, with 22 bases between them. CDR3 sequence reads: CASSPLRLGGLDEAFF. DNA for the CDR3: TGTGCCAGCAGCCCTCTCAGATTGGGAGGATTGGATGAAGCTTTCTTT.

The chain recombines TRBV5-4 with TRBJ1-6, with 7 bases fitting TRBD1. The junction had 7 bases not matched to a gene; V was cut back by 4 bases and J by 0 bases. CDR1 is SGHNT, CDR2 YYREEE, per germline (reference sequence). There are 17 residues in the CDR3. In DNA form, the CDR3 reads TGTGCCAGCAGCGGTGGGACAGCGTCCTCCTATAATTCACCCCTCCACTTT. Its translation is CASSGGTASSYNSPLHF.

The gene calls are TRBV5-4 and TRBJ2-5, with TRBD2 as a possible D gene (6 bases). The CDR3 length is 13 residues. Trimming pared 5 bases from V and 3 bases from J, leaving 11 bases between. Germline V gives CDR1 SGHNT, CDR2 YYREEE (reference sequence). CDR3 protein: CASRIGGKETQYF. The CDR3 DNA follows: TGTGCCAGCAGGATCGGAGGGAAAGAGACCCAGTACTTC.

The genes are TRBV4-3 and TRBJ2-4; D gene unclear. Trimming cost V 1 base and J 0 bases, with 13 bases left between them. The CDR3 runs 17 residues. Germline V gene data show CDR1 as LGHNA and CDR2 as YSLEER. CDR3 bases: TGCGCCAGCAGCCAAGGGTTAACTACCTTAGCCAAAAACATTCAGTACTTC. It specifies CASSQGLTTLAKNIQYF.

This CDR3 is CASSGQGEGYTF. DNA of the CDR3: TGTGCCAGCAGTGGACAGGGAGAGGGCTACACCTTC. V gene TRBV2 combines with J gene TRBJ1-2; 7 nucleotides align to TRBD1. The germline CDR1 and CDR2 sequences are SNHLY and FYNNEI. The length of the CDR3 is 12 residues. V lost 4 bases and J lost 8; bases outside the gene matches: 4.

This clone was seen more than once but under ten times. The chain joins TRBV2 to TRBJ2-1; 8 bases are a match to TRBD1. Germline CDR1 SNHLY, CDR2 FYNNEI. CDR3 length equals 13 residues. The V gene end was trimmed by 3 bases and the J gene end by 15 bases; junction bases not matched to a gene: 10. The CDR3 sequence: CASSDTRQGRVFF. DNA for the CDR3: TGTGCCAGCAGTGATACCCGACAGGGGAGAGTGTTCTTC.

For this clone: The junction departs from the called germline gene at one end, perhaps through a read error. The V and J genes are TRBV7-9 and TRBJ2-7; 9 nucleotides agree with TRBD2. This CDR3 is built from 16 residues. The germline CDR1 and CDR2 sequences are SEHNR and FQNEAQ (reference sequence). The CDR3 DNA sequence: TGTTCCAGCAGCACGGGGGCTAGCGGGGTTTCCTACGAGCAGTACTTC. Translation: CSSSTGASGVSYEQYF.

The rearrangement joins TRBV6-5 to TRBJ2-2; D may be TRBD1 (6 bases). CDR3 length: 15 amino acids. V lost 4 bases to trimming and J lost 4 bases, with 13 bases between them. The V gene's germline CDR1 is MNHEY and CDR2 SVGAGI. Here the CDR3 DNA reads TGTGCCAGCAGTTCCAGGGGAGAGGGCACCGGGGAGCTGTTTTTT. Translation: CASSSRGEGTGELFF.

The genes are TRBV7-9 and TRBJ2-7; D is perhaps TRBD1 (5 bases). The CDR3 has 15 amino acids. The germline CDR1 and CDR2 sequences are SEHNR and FQNEAQ (reference sequence). V shed 1 base and J shed 7 bases, with 17 bases lying between them. The CDR3 loop reads CASSLVGLLLGEQYF. Here the CDR3 DNA reads TGTGCCAGCAGCTTAGTGGGGCTCCTACTCGGGGAGCAGTACTTC.

On this clone: Other DNA sequences in this specimen translate into the identical CDR3. The V and J genes are TRBV4-3 and TRBJ2-1; tentative D call: TRBD2 (5 bases). Deletions cut 3 bases from V and 0 bases from J, with 12 bases between. Germline values: CDR1 LGHNA, CDR2 YSLEER. The CDR3 runs 16 residues. CDR3 in amino acids: CASSQDSSGSYNEQFF. The CDR3 DNA reads as TGCGCCAGCAGCCAGGACTCTTCGGGCTCCTACAATGAGCAGTTCTTC.

The rearrangement links TRBV28 to TRBJ1-5; 8 bases line up with TRBD1. The V and J ends lost 6 bases and 7 bases, in that order; junction bases with no gene match: 5. The CDR3 covers 13 residues. Germline values: CDR1 MDHEN, CDR2 SYDVKM. The DNA of the CDR3 is TGTGCCAGCAGGGGACAGGTAGGGCAGCCCCAGCATTTT. Its protein is CASRGQVGQPQHF.

This clone showed up just a few times. The V and J genes are TRBV2 and TRBJ2-7, with 10 bases lining up with TRBD1. CDR3 size: 14 residues. Germline CDR1 and CDR2: SNHLY and FYNNEI. With V trimmed by 8 bases and J by 5 bases, 9 bases remained unmatched. CDR3 sequence: CASGPGTGVHEQYF. The CDR3 nucleotides read TGTGCCAGCGGACCCGGGACAGGGGTCCACGAGCAGTACTTC.

The chain carries TRBV28 and TRBJ1-2; no firm D call. Germline CDR1 and CDR2: MDHEN and SYDVKM. V was trimmed by 1 base and J by 2 bases, leaving 14 bases between them. This CDR3 is 16 amino acids long. The CDR3 region has the DNA TGTGCCAGCAGTTTATACGGCCCAGGTGGAAACTATGGCTACACCTTC. It codes for CASSLYGPGGNYGYTF.

This clone ranks as medium-sized (0.01 to 0.1%). The V call is TRBV30, the J call TRBJ1-1; TRBD1 agrees at 12 bases. V was clipped by 5 bases and J by 4 bases; unmatched bases: 14. This CDR3 is built from 17 residues. CDR1 is GTSNPN, CDR2 SVGIG, per germline (reference sequence). CDR3 DNA sequence: TGTGCCTGGCAGGGACAGGGGGCGATTCATGGGTTCACTGAAGCTTTCTTT. This gives the protein CAWQGQGAIHGFTEAFF.

This chain connects TRBV10-3 to TRBJ2-2, with 7 bases matching TRBD1. Unmatched junction bases numbered 10, after V lost 9 bases and J lost 3 bases. CDR3 length equals 15 residues. Germline-derived CDR1 and CDR2 are ENHRY and SYGVKD. The CDR3 nucleotides are TGTGCCATACCGACGGGACAGCAACACACCGGGGAGCTGTTTTTT. Its protein is CAIPTGQQHTGELFF.

This chain uses TRBV10-3 with TRBJ1-3; D is undetermined. The CDR3 is made up of 15 amino acids. Germline assignment: CDR1 ENHRY and CDR2 SYGVKD. The germline V and J ends were trimmed by 4 bases and 0 bases, with 10 bases remaining between them. Here the CDR3 reads CAISAPSGSGNTIYF. The CDR3 DNA sequence: TGTGCCATCAGTGCCCCCTCGGGCTCTGGAAACACCATATATTTT.

The V call is TRBV7-9, the J call TRBJ2-7; the D gene is possibly TRBD2 (6 bases). The CDR3 totals 16 residues. Germline V gene data show CDR1 as SEHNR and CDR2 as FQNEAQ (reference sequence). Trimming removed 7 bases from V and 5 bases from J, with 24 bases in between. Here the CDR3 DNA reads TGTGCCAGCACCCCGGGGGAGCAGGGTCAGTCCCACGAGCAGTACTTC. Encoded protein: CASTPGEQGQSHEQYF.

This clone was seen a few times. The gene calls are TRBV7-6 and TRBJ2-5; D might be TRBD2 (5 bases). CDR1 and CDR2 (germline): SGHVS, FNYEAQ. This CDR3 region has 16 residues. V dropped 5 bases and J dropped 5 bases, with 21 bases sitting between them. The CDR3: CASSHPGKQRRETQYF. CDR3 nucleotides: TGTGCCAGCAGCCACCCCGGGAAGCAGCGTCGGGAGACCCAGTACTTC. Based on the CDR3 plus reference TRBV7-6 and TRBJ2-5, the full variable domain is GAGVSQSPRYKVTKRGQDVALRCDPISGHVSLYWYRQALGQGPEFLTYFNYEAQQDKSGLPNDRFSAERPEGSISTLTIQRTEQRDSAMYRCASSHPGKQRRETQYFGPGTRLLVL.